This T cell receptor beta chain was identified during a study of T cells expressing NK-cell markers. Across the whole study: In sorted CD3+CD56+NKG2C+, CD3+CD56+NKG2C- and CD3+CD56-NKG2C+ T cells, TCR beta repertoires were obtained. Seven sequenced donors out of eight were HCMV-seropositive, one seronegative.

Reanalyzing the 5' RACE reads, TCRdb keeps one entry per CDR3 protein, without DNA. The table lists 300,000 to 500,000 distinct CDR3 sequences. Details on this clonotype: What it binds is unknown.

The CDR3 consists of 22 residues. Germline loops: CDR1 MNHEY, CDR2 SMNVEV (reference sequence). Study observations and caveats: The share of CD8+ T cells held by dominant NKG2C+ clonotypes was roughly 1.0-8% in over 5 donors. Among a few donors, these clonotypes also ranked first in the CD3+CD56-NKG2C+ fraction.

The sequence was obtained from a woman between 45 and 65 years old in good health. V usage is TRBV27 and J usage is TRBJ2-5; with no DNA, the TCRdb D assignment of TRBD2 cannot be verified. Sample: blood T cells: a sorted CD56 or NKG2C T cell subset, CD4+ or CD8+ T cells, or bulk PBMC T cells (not recorded which). The CDR3 here is CASSSRYLLGERRLVTQETQYF.